These 27 T cell receptor beta chains were sequenced from one sample in a study of blood T cell repertoires in COVID-19. The method was immunoSEQ multiplex PCR; TCRdb's version includes in-frame clones alone and lacks a portion of them. Of about 340,000 clones detected, about 83% appear once; the ten largest clones hold almost 3%. Sequencing was carried out using peripheral blood. The receptors derive from a man aged 25-40 years with active or convalescent COVID-19.

As DNA, the CDR3 is TGTGCCAGCAGCCCCAAGCGTTTGTGGGACACTGAAGCTTTCTTT. This codes for CASSPKRLWDTEAFF. The V call is TRBV7-9, the J call TRBJ1-1; no definite D call. This CDR3 region has 15 residues. Between the trimmed V and J ends, which lost 5 bases and 3 bases, there was a span of 16 bases. The germline V gene encodes CDR1 SEHNR and CDR2 FQNEAQ (reference sequence).

The chain couples TRBV24-1 to TRBJ2-2; D perhaps matches TRBD2 (5 bases). There are 14 residues in the CDR3. Germline V gene data show CDR1 as KGHDR and CDR2 as SFDVKD. V was shortened by 5 bases and J by 1 base, with 7 bases between the two germline ends. The CDR3 protein is CATSGAVNTGELFF. The CDR3, as DNA: TGTGCCACCAGTGGAGCGGTGAACACCGGGGAGCTGTTTTTT.

V usage is TRBV4-1 and J usage is TRBJ2-7; D not resolved. Trimming took off 0 bases at V and 5 bases at J, with 14 bases between the two ends. The CDR3 has 15 amino acids. Germline V lookup: CDR1 MGHRA, CDR2 YSYEKL. CDR3 DNA sequence: TGCGCCAGCAGCCAAGATCACCCAGTACCCGACGAGCAGTACTTC. This sequence encodes CASSQDHPVPDEQYF.

The rearrangement joins TRBV28 to TRBJ1-1, with D maybe TRBD1 (6 bases). The CDR3 spans 16 residues. Germline V gene data show CDR1 as MDHEN and CDR2 as SYDVKM. V was clipped by 2 bases and J by 11 bases, with 24 bases between them. This CDR3 is CASSLVRQGPFGRAFF. For the CDR3, the DNA is TGTGCCAGCAGTTTAGTGCGGCAGGGGCCTTTTGGTAGGGCTTTCTTT.

This clone was detected once. The rearrangement joins TRBV7-2 to TRBJ2-7, with 7 bases lining up with TRBD2. V was clipped by 0 bases and J by 5 bases; unmatched bases: 7. From germline, CDR1 is SGHTA and CDR2 FQGNSA. The CDR3 extends over 15 amino acids. The CDR3: CASSLAPAGINEQYF. The CDR3 region has the DNA TGTGCCAGCAGCTTAGCGCCAGCGGGAATCAACGAGCAGTACTTC.

The CDR3 sequence: CASSPPSGGRTYEQYF. DNA of the CDR3: TGTGCCAGCAGCCCGCCGTCTGGAGGGAGGACCTACGAGCAGTACTTC. The genes are TRBV7-8 and TRBJ2-7; D possibly corresponds to TRBD2 (6 bases). This CDR3 has 16 residues. Deletions cut 5 bases from V and 2 bases from J, with 19 bases between. In germline, CDR1 is SGHVS, CDR2 FQNEAQ.

The chain links TRBV15 to TRBJ1-1; TRBD1 matches 7 bases. CDR1 and CDR2 (germline): LNHNV, YYDKDF (reference sequence). The trim removed 4 bases at V and 1 base at J, leaving 6 bases unmatched. CDR3 length: 15 amino acids. This CDR3 is CATSTYRGPNTEAFF. The CDR3 DNA reads as TGTGCCACCAGCACTTACAGGGGACCGAACACTGAAGCTTTCTTT.

This clone showed up just once. The chain joins TRBV12-3 or TRBV12-4 to TRBJ1-1; a possible D gene is TRBD1 (5 bases). V was pared by 6 bases and J by 3 bases, with 11 bases between. The CDR3 length is 13 residues. The CDR3 loop reads CASRQNRYTEAFF. CDR3 bases: TGTGCCAGCAGACAAAACAGGTACACTGAAGCTTTCTTT.

The genes are TRBV27 and TRBJ1-2; perhaps TRBD1 as D (5 bases). Trimming took off 5 bases at V and 8 bases at J, with 18 bases between the two ends. Germline lookup yields CDR1 MNHEY and CDR2 SMNVEV (reference sequence). The CDR3 loop spans 14 amino acids. The CDR3 DNA reads as TGTGCCAGCAGTCCTACAGGCCTACCCTGGGGCTACACCTTC. As protein: CASSPTGLPWGYTF.

In its sample, this clone was seen once. The chain carries TRBV12-3 or TRBV12-4 and TRBJ2-2; no clear D. V lost 1 base and J 5 bases, leaving 5 bases between the germline ends. The CDR3 is 13 amino acids. The CDR3 reads CASSLGRTGELFF. The CDR3 DNA reads TGTGCCAGCAGTTTAGGGCGGACCGGGGAGCTGTTTTTT.

This chain uses TRBV4-1 with TRBJ2-1, with 13 bases matching TRBD2. The CDR3 sequence is 15 residues long. J was trimmed by 5 bases and V by 4 bases; bases with no gene match: 2. Germline V gene data show CDR1 as MGHRA and CDR2 as YSYEKL. The CDR3 loop reads CASSPGTSGDNEQFF. CDR3 coding DNA: TGCGCCAGCAGCCCGGGGACTAGCGGGGACAATGAGCAGTTCTTC.

This clone was seen more than once but under ten times. The chain couples TRBV19 to TRBJ1-1, with D perhaps matching TRBD1 (5 bases). Trimming pared 3 bases from V and 5 bases from J, leaving 13 bases between. The CDR3 has 14 residues. Looked up from germline, CDR1 is LNHDA and CDR2 is SQIVND (reference sequence). CDR3 in DNA: TGTGCCAGTAGTATGGGGGGTGCCGGTACTGAAGCTTTCTTT. Protein sequence: CASSMGGAGTEAFF.

V and J are TRBV4-3 and TRBJ2-5; the match to TRBD1 covers 9 bases. This CDR3 comprises 16 residues. From germline, CDR1 is LGHNA and CDR2 YSLEER. The V and J ends lost 0 bases and 4 bases, in that order; junction bases with no gene match: 6. The CDR3 nucleotides read TGCGCCAGCAGCCAAGAACACAGGGGGCAGGGAGAGACCCAGTACTTC. It is translated as CASSQEHRGQGETQYF.

This clone was seen once. The chain joins TRBV13 to TRBJ2-1; 10 nucleotides line up with TRBD2. CDR3 length equals 16 residues. The V gene's germline CDR1 is PRHDT and CDR2 FYEKMQ (reference sequence). V shed 4 bases and J 8 bases; nucleotides not matched to a gene: 11. The chain's CDR3 is CASSSLAGADGDEQFF. DNA of the CDR3: TGTGCCAGCAGCTCCCTAGCGGGGGCCGACGGCGATGAGCAGTTCTTC.

V is TRBV9 and J is TRBJ1-2; 9 nucleotides agree with TRBD1. V shed 4 bases, J shed 0 bases, and the junction held 4 bases outside the gene matches. The CDR3 sequence is 15 residues long. Germline CDR1 and CDR2: SGDLS and YYNGEE. CDR3 sequence: CASSPQGASNYGYTF. The CDR3 nucleotides are TGTGCCAGCAGCCCACAGGGGGCGTCTAACTATGGCTACACCTTC.

The chain couples TRBV10-3 to TRBJ2-7, with no clear D. Trimming left V 4 bases short and J 5 bases short, with 12 bases between. Germline V gene sequence: CDR1 ENHRY, CDR2 SYGVKD. There are 13 residues in the CDR3. The CDR3 DNA reads TGTGCCATCAGTGTAACGGCCCAGGACGAGCAGTACTTC. Translating it yields CAISVTAQDEQYF.

The gene calls are TRBV3-1 (or the pseudogene TRBV3-2) and TRBJ1-2; 7 positions match TRBD1. This CDR3 is 13 amino acids long. Germline CDR1 is LGHDT and CDR2 is YNNKEL (reference sequence). J gave up 8 bases and V 4 bases, and 7 bases lay outside the gene matches. The CDR3 nucleotides are TGTGCCAGCAGCCCGACAGGGACTGAGGGCTACACCTTC. It encodes CASSPTGTEGYTF.

This sequence joins TRBV10-3 and TRBJ2-7; possible D gene TRBD2, 5 bases. Trimming shortened V by 5 bases and J by 0 bases, and 11 bases separated the two germline ends. This CDR3 is built from 14 residues. Per the germline V gene, CDR1 is ENHRY and CDR2 is SYGVKD. Here the CDR3 reads CAISRTGFSYEQYF. The CDR3 nucleotides read TGTGCCATCAGTCGGACTGGGTTCTCCTACGAGCAGTACTTC.

The chain combines TRBV7-2 with TRBJ2-7, with D maybe TRBD1 (5 bases). CDR1 is SGHTA, CDR2 FQGNSA, per germline. There are 14 residues in the CDR3. V was pared by 4 bases and J by 6 bases, with 16 bases between. The CDR3 region is CASSWVGLSPEQYF. DNA for the CDR3: TGTGCCAGCAGCTGGGTGGGGCTCTCCCCCGAGCAGTACTTC. The variable domain in full, completed from reference TRBV7-2 and TRBJ2-7, reads GAGVSQSPSNKVTEKGKDVELRCDPISGHTALYWYRQSLGQGLEFLIYFQGNSAPDKSGLPSDRFSAERTGGSVSTLTIQRTQQEDSAVYLCASSWVGLSPEQYFGPGTRLTVT.

The J gene is TRBJ1-2, the V gene TRBV7-3; 8 nucleotides align to TRBD1. The CDR3 runs to 15 residues. The trim removed 2 bases at V and 4 bases at J, leaving 6 bases unmatched. Looked up from germline, CDR1 is SGHTA and CDR2 is FQGTGA. CDR3 coding DNA: TGTGCCAGCAGCTTAGACAGGGGAACGGTCTATGGCTACACCTTC. Translating gives CASSLDRGTVYGYTF.

The chain is built from TRBV7-2 and TRBJ1-2; a possible D gene is TRBD1 (5 bases). The CDR3 is 12 amino acids. V lost 8 bases, J lost 4 bases, and 11 bases lay in between. Germline lookup yields CDR1 SGHTA and CDR2 FQGNSA. CDR3 residues: CASSGAGYGYTF. The CDR3 nucleotides read TGTGCCAGCTCTGGGGCCGGCTATGGCTACACCTTC.

The V and J genes are TRBV7-2 and TRBJ1-2, with TRBD1 matching 9 bases. This CDR3 spans 13 amino acids. Unmatched junction bases numbered 3, after V lost 5 bases and J lost 5 bases. CDR1 SGHTA and CDR2 FQGNSA come from the germline V gene. The CDR3 loop is CASSQDRGYGYTF. CDR3 DNA: TGTGCCAGCAGCCAGGACAGGGGATATGGCTACACCTTC. The full variable domain, with the rest looked up from reference TRBV7-2 and TRBJ1-2, is GAGVSQSPSNKVTEKGKDVELRCDPISGHTALYWYRQSLGQGLEFLIYFQGNSAPDKSGLPSDRFSAERTGGSVSTLTIQRTQQEDSAVYLCASSQDRGYGYTFGSGTRLTVV.

This CDR3 reads CASSWGSNEKLFF. The CDR3 bases are TGTGCCAGCAGCTGGGGCAGTAATGAAAAACTGTTTTTT. The chain couples TRBV5-6 to TRBJ1-4, with D perhaps matching TRBD1 (5 bases). The CDR3 sequence is 13 residues long. Germline CDR1 and CDR2: SGHDT and YYEEEE. V was pared by 3 bases and J by 4 bases, with 7 bases between.

The V and J genes are TRBV19 and TRBJ1-2, with TRBD1 matching over 8 bases. V was clipped by 4 bases and J by 7 bases; unmatched bases: 8. The CDR3 has 14 residues. The germline V gene has CDR1 LNHDA and CDR2 SQIVND (reference sequence). CDR3 region: CASSTRDRRGGYTF. CDR3 DNA: TGTGCCAGTAGTACCCGGGACAGGAGGGGTGGCTACACCTTC.

This rearrangement joins TRBV18 to TRBJ1-1; TRBD1 aligns across 11 bases. The CDR3 is 14 amino acids. Germline V lookup: CDR1 KGHSH, CDR2 LQKENI. Trimming cost V 5 bases and J 6 bases; bases outside gene matches: 5. The CDR3 loop reads CASSTDRGLSEAFF. CDR3 coding DNA: TGTGCCAGCTCAACGGACAGGGGGCTCTCTGAAGCTTTCTTT.

V and J are TRBV14 and TRBJ2-1; tentatively, D is TRBD2 (5 bases). CDR3 length: 14 residues. Trimming shortened V by 1 base and J by 12 bases, and 16 bases separated the two germline ends. Germline V gene data show CDR1 as SGHDN and CDR2 as FVKESK. CDR3 sequence (DNA): TGTGCCAGCAGCCAAGCACACACTAGGGCCAGGCAGTTCTTC. Translated, it gives CASSQAHTRARQFF.

The table lists this clone with a few counts. The V call is TRBV7-9, the J call TRBJ2-7, with 11 bases aligning to TRBD2. With V trimmed by 6 bases and J by 4 bases, 5 bases remained unmatched. The CDR3 is 14 amino acids. Looked up from germline, CDR1 is SEHNR and CDR2 is FQNEAQ (reference sequence). The CDR3 reads CASRPGTSGYEQYF. The CDR3, as DNA: TGTGCCAGCAGGCCCGGGACTAGCGGTTACGAGCAGTACTTC.